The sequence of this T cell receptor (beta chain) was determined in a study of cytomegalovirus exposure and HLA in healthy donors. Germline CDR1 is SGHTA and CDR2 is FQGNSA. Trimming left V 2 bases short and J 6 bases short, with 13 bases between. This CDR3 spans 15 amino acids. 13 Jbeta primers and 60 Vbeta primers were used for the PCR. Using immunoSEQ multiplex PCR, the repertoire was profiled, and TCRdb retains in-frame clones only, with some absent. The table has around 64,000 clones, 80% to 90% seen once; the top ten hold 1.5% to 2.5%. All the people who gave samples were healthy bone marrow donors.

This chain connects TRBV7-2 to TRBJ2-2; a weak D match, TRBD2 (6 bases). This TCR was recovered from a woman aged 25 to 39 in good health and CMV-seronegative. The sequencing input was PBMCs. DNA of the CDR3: TGTGCCAGCAGCTTAAACGGGAGAATCCCCGGGGAGCTGTTTTTT. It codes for CASSLNGRIPGELFF.